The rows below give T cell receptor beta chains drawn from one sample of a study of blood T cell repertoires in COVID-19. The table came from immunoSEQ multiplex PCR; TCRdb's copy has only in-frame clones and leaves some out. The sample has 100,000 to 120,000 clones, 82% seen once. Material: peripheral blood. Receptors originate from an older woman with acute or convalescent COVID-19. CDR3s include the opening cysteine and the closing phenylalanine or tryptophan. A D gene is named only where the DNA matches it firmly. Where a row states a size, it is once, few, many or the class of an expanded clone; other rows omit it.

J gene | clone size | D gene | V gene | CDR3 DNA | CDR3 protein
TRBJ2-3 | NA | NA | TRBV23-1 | TGCGCCAGCAGTGGGCCTAGGGGGGATACGCAGTATTTT | CASSGPRGDTQYF
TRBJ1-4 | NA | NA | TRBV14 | TGTGCCAGCAGCCAAGATACGGCTTCAGGGTATGAAAAACTGTTTTTT | CASSQDTASGYEKLFF
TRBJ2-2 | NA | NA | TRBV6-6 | TGTGCCAGCACAGACTTCGGACAGTCGAACACCGGGGAGCTGTTTTTT | CASTDFGQSNTGELFF
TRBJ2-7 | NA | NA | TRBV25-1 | TGTGCCAGCAGTGACCCACAGGGTTCCTACGAGCAGTACTTC | CASSDPQGSYEQYF
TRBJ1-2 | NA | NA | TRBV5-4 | TGTGCCAGCAGCTTGGGGTCAACCGAGATCGCCCATGGCTACACCTTC | CASSLGSTEIAHGYTF
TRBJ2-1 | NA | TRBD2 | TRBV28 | TGTGCCAGCAGTTCCAACCCGGGGCGGGGGATGAGCTCCTACAATGAGCAGTTCTTC | CASSSNPGRGMSSYNEQFF
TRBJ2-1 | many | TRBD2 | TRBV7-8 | TGTGCCAGCAGCTGGACTAGCGGGCGCCACAATGAGCAGTTCTTC | CASSWTSGRHNEQFF
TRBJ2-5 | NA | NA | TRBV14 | TGTGCCAGCAGCCAACCCGATCGGTTGACCCAGTACTTC | CASSQPDRLTQYF
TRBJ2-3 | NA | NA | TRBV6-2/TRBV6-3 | TGTGCCAGCAGCCAGGAAGGGGGAACCCCAGATACGCAGTATTTT | CASSQEGGTPDTQYF
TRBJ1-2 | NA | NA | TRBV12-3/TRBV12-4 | TGTGCCAGCAGCCAGGGACTGTACTATGGCTACACCTTC | CASSQGLYYGYTF
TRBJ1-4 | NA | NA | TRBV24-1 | TGTGCCACCAGTGCGACTACGGGCGCAACTAATGAAAAACTGTTTTTT | CATSATTGATNEKLFF
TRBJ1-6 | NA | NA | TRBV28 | TGTGCCGGGTCGGAGAATAATTCACCCCTCCACTTT | CAGSENNSPLHF
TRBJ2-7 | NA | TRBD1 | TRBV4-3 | TGCGCCAGCAGCCAAGATAGACAGGGCCTCGAGCAGTACTTC | CASSQDRQGLEQYF
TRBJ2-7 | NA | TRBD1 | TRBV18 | TGTGCCAGCTCCCTCCTCGGGGACAGGGTGGGCGAGCAGTACTTC | CASSLLGDRVGEQYF
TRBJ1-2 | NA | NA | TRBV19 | TGTGCCAGTAGGGGAGAGGGAGGCTATAACTATGGCTACACCTTC | CASRGEGGYNYGYTF
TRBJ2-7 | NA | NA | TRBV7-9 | TGTGCCAGCAGCCCGACATCCTACGAGCAGTACTTC | CASSPTSYEQYF
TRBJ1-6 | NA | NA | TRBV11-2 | TGTGCCAGCAGTATCAGGGGTTGGTCGTCTTCACCCCTCCACTTT | CASSIRGWSSSPLHF
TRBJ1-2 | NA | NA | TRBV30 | TGTGCCTGGAGGCCCGGGGGGGCAGGAAACTATGGCTACACCTTC | CAWRPGGAGNYGYTF
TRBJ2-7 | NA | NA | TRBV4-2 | TGTGCCAGCAGCCTCCTGAGGACTGCCTACGAGCAGTACTTC | CASSLLRTAYEQYF
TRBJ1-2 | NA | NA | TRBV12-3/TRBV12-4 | TGTGCCAGCAGTTACTCAGGAGGTGGCTACACCTTC | CASSYSGGGYTF
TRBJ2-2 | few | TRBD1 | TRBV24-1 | TGTGCCACCAGTGAATGGGACAGGATGGGCGGGGAGCTGTTTTTT | CATSEWDRMGGELFF
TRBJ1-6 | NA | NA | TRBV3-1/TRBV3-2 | TGTGCCAGCAGCCAAGATCCGTGGGCTTCGAATTCACCCCTCCACTTT | CASSQDPWASNSPLHF
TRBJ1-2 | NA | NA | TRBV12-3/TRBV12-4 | TGTGCCAGCAGTAAACCGACCAGGGGCTACACCTTC | CASSKPTRGYTF
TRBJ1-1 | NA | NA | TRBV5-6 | TGTGCCAGCAGCTTGAGAATGGGGCAGGGAGCTTTCTTT | CASSLRMGQGAFF
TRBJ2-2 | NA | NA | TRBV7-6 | TGTGCCAGCAGCTCACCACAGAACACCGGGGAGCTGTTTTTT | CASSSPQNTGELFF
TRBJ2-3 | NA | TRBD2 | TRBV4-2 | TGTGCCAGCAGCCAAGGAGCGGGGACCACAGATACGCAGTATTTT | CASSQGAGTTDTQYF